Listed below are T cell receptor beta chains from one sample, sequenced in a study of blood T cell repertoires in COVID-19. TCRdb's copy holds only in-frame clones and misses some; the assay was immunoSEQ multiplex PCR. The table has roughly 250,000 clones, 87% seen once. What was sequenced was peripheral blood. The receptor set was obtained from a man in his sixties who had recovered from COVID-19. CDR3s include the opening cysteine and the closing phenylalanine or tryptophan. Fields, in order: D gene, V gene, clone size, J gene, CDR3 DNA, CDR3 protein. D genes are given only for firm matches. Clone size is given for some rows only: seen once, a few or many times, or a class if the clone is expanded.

TRBD1	TRBV3-1/TRBV3-2	NA	TRBJ1-2	TGTGCCAGCAGCCCCGAGGGGGCGCGTCGCCCTGGGGGCTACACCTTC	CASSPEGARRPGGYTF
TRBD1	TRBV4-2	NA	TRBJ2-2	TGTGCCAGCAGCCAAAAGGGGGCGAGCACCGGGGAGCTGTTTTTT	CASSQKGASTGELFF
NA	TRBV28	NA	TRBJ1-6	TGTGCCAGCATTAAAGCCCGGGGGAGCTCCTATAATTCACCCCTCCACTTT	CASIKARGSSYNSPLHF
TRBD1	TRBV5-1	NA	TRBJ1-6	TGCGCCAGCAGCTTGGCGACAGGGGATTATAATTCACCCCTCCACTTT	CASSLATGDYNSPLHF
NA	TRBV4-2	NA	TRBJ1-1	TGTGCCAGCAGCCAAGCGTGGGCTGGGAACACTGAAGCTTTCTTT	CASSQAWAGNTEAFF
TRBD1	TRBV27	NA	TRBJ2-6	TGTGCCAGCAGTTGGGGACAGGGGGCGCGTGGGGCCAACGTCCTGACTTTC	CASSWGQGARGANVLTF
TRBD1	TRBV28	few	TRBJ2-7	TGTGCCAGCAGTTCATACCGGGACAGGGGCTTCTACGAGCAGTACTTC	CASSSYRDRGFYEQYF
NA	TRBV7-8	NA	TRBJ1-3	TGTGCCAGCAGCTCAAGGACACAGGGTGTAAGAAACACCATATATTTT	CASSSRTQGVRNTIYF
NA	TRBV3-1/TRBV3-2	NA	TRBJ2-2	TGTGCCAGCAGCCGGCAGGGTAGCACCGGGGAGCTGTTTTTT	CASSRQGSTGELFF
NA	TRBV30	NA	TRBJ1-2	TGTGCCTGGAGTGATTGGGAGTATGGCTACACCTTC	CAWSDWEYGYTF
NA	TRBV9	once	TRBJ2-1	TGTGCCAGCAGCCCGGGTGGTGGGGCGTACAATGAGCAGTTCTTC	CASSPGGGAYNEQFF
NA	TRBV19	NA	TRBJ2-5	TGTGCCAGTAGGGCGGGCGAGACCCAGTACTTC	CASRAGETQYF
TRBD2	TRBV2	NA	TRBJ2-1	TGTGCCAGCAGTCTGGGGACTAGCAATGAGCAGTTCTTC	CASSLGTSNEQFF
TRBD1	TRBV19	once	TRBJ1-4	TGTGCCAGTAGTATCTTTGGGACAGGCCGTAATGAAAAACTGTTTTTT	CASSIFGTGRNEKLFF
NA	TRBV28	NA	TRBJ2-3	TGTGCCAGCAGTTTGATTCTGGGAGTGGGAGATACGCAGTATTTT	CASSLILGVGDTQYF
NA	TRBV18	once	TRBJ1-1	TGTGCCAGCTCACGCGGTAAGGAGGCAAACACTGAAGCTTTCTTT	CASSRGKEANTEAFF
NA	TRBV7-9	NA	TRBJ1-4	TGTGCCAGCAGCTTTGCGAGCCCTAATGAAAAACTGTTTTTT	CASSFASPNEKLFF
TRBD1	TRBV5-1	NA	TRBJ2-7	TGCGCCAGTACCAGGGGACAGCTATCCTACGAGCAGTACTTC	CASTRGQLSYEQYF
NA	TRBV7-9	NA	TRBJ1-2	TGTGCCAGCAGCGGCCCAGGGGAATATGGCTACACCTTC	CASSGPGEYGYTF
TRBD1	TRBV7-8	NA	TRBJ1-2	TGTGCCAGCAGCTTAGACGGGACAGATAATGGCTACACCTTC	CASSLDGTDNGYTF
TRBD1	TRBV7-6	NA	TRBJ1-5	TGTGCCAGCAGCAGTCTACAGGGGCCGCGAAATCAGCCCCAGCATTTT	CASSSLQGPRNQPQHF
NA	TRBV27	once	TRBJ1-1	TGTGCCAGCAGCCTATCTGGCACTGAAGCTTTCTTT	CASSLSGTEAFF
NA	TRBV28	NA	TRBJ2-3	TGTGCCAGCAGTTTAGGCGGGTCGAGGACAGATACGCAGTATTTT	CASSLGGSRTDTQYF
TRBD1	TRBV30	NA	TRBJ1-2	TGTGCCTGGAGTCGATCGCTGACAGGGAATCTTGGCTACACCTTC	CAWSRSLTGNLGYTF
NA	TRBV5-1	once	TRBJ1-3	TGCGCCAGCAGCTTAGACGGGGTCGATGGAAACACCATATATTTT	CASSLDGVDGNTIYF
NA	TRBV12-3/TRBV12-4	NA	TRBJ2-1	TGTGCCAGCAGTAGTCAGGACTACAATGAGCAGTTCTTC	CASSSQDYNEQFF
TRBD2	TRBV11-2	NA	TRBJ2-2	TGTGCCAGCAGCTTACTTCTGGCGGGAGGAAACACCGGGGAGCTGTTTTTT	CASSLLLAGGNTGELFF
TRBD1	TRBV24-1	NA	TRBJ1-2	TGTGCCACCAGTGATCCACGGGACAGCCTCGGGGATGGCTACACCTTC	CATSDPRDSLGDGYTF
TRBD1	TRBV11-1	NA	TRBJ2-2	TGTGCCAGCAGCTCGCGGGACAGGGCCGGGGAGCTGTTTTTT	CASSSRDRAGELFF
NA	TRBV6-5	NA	TRBJ2-3	TGTGCCAGCGGCCGAGGGCCCTCGGCAACAGATACGCAGTATTTT	CASGRGPSATDTQYF
TRBD1	TRBV27	NA	TRBJ1-5	TGTGCCAGCAGTCCCTACTCCGGGACAGGGGGCAATCAGCCCCAGCATTTT	CASSPYSGTGGNQPQHF